What follows are 20 T cell receptor beta chains derived from one specimen sequenced in a study of PD-L1 blockade in urothelial cancer (dated by TCRdb to about 2017). The method behind the library was the immunoSEQ multiplex PCR assay. Entries here come from immuneACCESS through TCRdb and include only in-frame sequences with V and J called. Some clones fail to appear in such tables; in the studies checked, an unresolved V gene covers under half of the shortfall, and the cause of the remainder is unknown. The table for this sample lists about 120,000 clones; about 89% of them were counted only once. Roughly 1.8% of the sample goes to the ten largest clones. The sample's time point, from its label and the paper: peripheral blood 6 weeks after treatment start. Sequences were derived from PBMCs, sampled around atezolizumab (anti-PD-L1) treatment. The receptors derive from a man aged 55 to 70 with urothelial cancer.

This clone came up once. The J gene is TRBJ2-5, the V gene TRBV11-2; D gene unclear. The CDR3 is 15 amino acids. Germline CDR1 SGHAT, CDR2 FQNNGV. Trimming pared 5 bases from V and 1 base from J, leaving 14 bases between. Written as DNA, the CDR3 is TGTGCCAGCAGCCGACACCAGCCCCTCCAAGAGACCCAGTACTTC. Translating gives CASSRHQPLQETQYF.

In DNA, the CDR3 is TGTGCCAGCAGCTTAACGGGACTCAGGCTAGGGGACCTCTCTGGAAACACCATATATTTT. It specifies CASSLTGLRLGDLSGNTIYF. The genes are TRBV5-5 and TRBJ1-3, with a tentative D call TRBD1 (5 bases). The germline V gene encodes CDR1 SGHKS and CDR2 YYEKEE (reference sequence). V dropped 2 bases and J dropped 0 bases, with 24 bases sitting between them. This CDR3 spans 20 amino acids.

This chain connects TRBV29-1 to TRBJ2-7, with TRBD1 matching 11 bases. The ends lost 7 bases at V and 0 bases at J; junction bases unmatched: 5. Germline loops: CDR1 SQVTM, CDR2 ANQGSEA. The CDR3 runs 14 residues. In nucleotides, the CDR3 is TGCAGCGGACGGACAGGGGGCTACTCCTACGAGCAGTACTTC. Translating gives CSGRTGGYSYEQYF.

The V gene is TRBV27, the J gene TRBJ2-4, with 15 positions matching TRBD2. The CDR3 covers 16 residues. Trimming at V came to 5 bases and at J to 7 bases, leaving 6 bases not matched to a gene. Germline CDR1 MNHEY, CDR2 SMNVEV (reference sequence). The CDR3 bases are TGTGCCAGCAGTAATGGACTAGCGGGAGGGGGGAACATTCAGTACTTC. Translating gives CASSNGLAGGGNIQYF.

The V call is TRBV6-6, the J call TRBJ1-2, with D perhaps TRBD1 (6 bases). Germline assignment: CDR1 MNHNY and CDR2 SVGAGI (reference sequence). V dropped 6 bases and J dropped 4 bases, with 18 bases sitting between them. This CDR3 spans 15 amino acids. The CDR3 sequence: CASRKDRVVSYGYTF. DNA of the CDR3: TGTGCCAGCAGGAAGGACAGAGTGGTTAGCTATGGCTACACCTTC.

CDR3 protein: CASSQESSGSGNTIYF. The CDR3 bases are TGTGCCAGCAGCCAAGAGTCGTCGGGCTCTGGAAACACCATATATTTT. The chain uses TRBV4-2 and TRBJ1-3; no firm D call. V lost 0 bases to trimming and J lost 0 bases, with 9 bases between them. The CDR3 is 16 residues long. Per the germline V gene, CDR1 is LGHNA and CDR2 is YNFKEQ.

This clone was observed a handful of times. The chain carries TRBV7-8 and TRBJ1-1; possible D gene TRBD1, 6 bases. This CDR3 has 14 amino acids. Between the trimmed V and J ends, which lost 5 bases and 1 base, there was a span of 11 bases. Germline assignment: CDR1 SGHVS and CDR2 FQNEAQ. The CDR3 sequence: CASSHAQGNTEAFF. In nucleotides, the CDR3 is TGTGCCAGCAGCCACGCACAGGGGAACACTGAAGCTTTCTTT.

The rearrangement uses TRBV7-2 and TRBJ1-2, with 10 positions matching TRBD1. Trimming removed 9 bases from V and 7 bases from J; junction bases left unmatched: 14. Germline values: CDR1 SGHTA, CDR2 FQGNSA. This CDR3 has 15 residues. CDR3 sequence: CASLVGQGVPGGYTF. Written as DNA, the CDR3 is TGTGCCAGTCTAGTCGGACAGGGGGTCCCTGGTGGCTACACCTTC.

This clone was counted once. The chain recombines TRBV28 with TRBJ1-5, with 11 positions matching TRBD1. With V trimmed by 5 bases and J by 0 bases, 9 bases remained unmatched. The CDR3 is 18 residues long. Germline CDR1 is MDHEN and CDR2 is SYDVKM. The CDR3 protein is CASSPLGQGAYSNQPQHF. CDR3 DNA sequence: TGTGCCAGCAGTCCTCTCGGACAGGGGGCCTATAGCAATCAGCCCCAGCATTTT. Looking up the rest from reference TRBV28 and TRBJ1-5 gives the full variable domain: DVKVTQSSRYLVKRTGEKVFLECVQDMDHENMFWYRQDPGLGLRLIYFSYDVKMKEKGDIPEGYSVSREKKERFSLILESASTNQTSMYLCASSPLGQGAYSNQPQHFGDGTRLSIL.

DNA for the CDR3: TGTGCCTGGGGACAACAGGGGTTGCTTGCCCTTAACTATGGCTACACCTTC. Its translation: CAWGQQGLLALNYGYTF. This sequence joins TRBV30 and TRBJ1-2; 7 bases align to TRBD1. The germline CDR1 and CDR2 sequences are GTSNPN and SVGIG (reference sequence). Trimming cost V 5 bases and J 1 base; bases outside gene matches: 16. CDR3 length: 17 residues.

The rearrangement uses TRBV7-8 and TRBJ2-3; 8 positions agree with TRBD2. In germline, CDR1 is SGHVS, CDR2 FQNEAQ. J was trimmed by 5 bases and V by 6 bases; bases with no gene match: 7. CDR3 size: 14 residues. The CDR3 here is CASSSGGRGDTQYF. CDR3 coding DNA: TGTGCCAGCAGTTCGGGGGGGCGGGGAGATACGCAGTATTTT.

The rearrangement joins TRBV29-1 to TRBJ1-1; the match to TRBD1 covers 7 bases. Germline CDR1 SQVTM, CDR2 ANQGSEA. This CDR3 is 13 amino acids long. The ends lost 1 base at V and 4 bases at J; junction bases unmatched: 3. The CDR3 sequence is CSVEAGGPTEAFF. CDR3 bases: TGCAGCGTTGAAGCAGGGGGACCCACTGAAGCTTTCTTT.

The chain carries TRBV5-1 and TRBJ2-5, with 8 bases lining up with TRBD2. V gave up 6 bases and J gave up 4 bases; unmatched junction bases: 8. CDR3 length: 14 residues. The V gene's germline CDR1 is SGHRS and CDR2 YFSETQ. The CDR3 DNA sequence: TGCGCCAGCATGAGCGGGGGCCCGGGAGAGACCCAGTACTTC. Its protein is CASMSGGPGETQYF.

The chain recombines TRBV30 with TRBJ2-1, with TRBD1 as a possible D gene (5 bases). The CDR3 contains 12 residues. The germline V and J ends were trimmed by 2 bases and 7 bases, with 9 bases remaining between them. From germline, CDR1 is GTSNPN and CDR2 SVGIG (reference sequence). The CDR3 bases are TGTGCCTGGAGTACCCAGGGTAATGAGCAGTTCTTC. As protein: CAWSTQGNEQFF.

The chain has TRBV7-9 and TRBJ2-3, with TRBD2 identical over 9 bases. In germline, CDR1 is SEHNR, CDR2 FQNEAQ (reference sequence). V lost 4 bases and J lost 4; bases outside the gene matches: 15. The CDR3 has 18 amino acids. CDR3: CASSSTLLSGGRADTQYF. CDR3 bases: TGTGCCAGCAGCTCCACACTCCTTAGCGGGGGAAGGGCAGATACGCAGTATTTT.

V gene TRBV30 combines with J gene TRBJ2-3; perhaps TRBD2 as D (5 bases). With 2 bases removed from V and 2 bases from J, the gap between germline ends came to 20 bases. This CDR3 is built from 17 residues. Germline CDR1 is GTSNPN and CDR2 is SVGIG (reference sequence). Written as DNA, the CDR3 is TGTGCCTGGAGTTCCCCCTTGGGGAGCGCCAACACAGATACGCAGTATTTT. It is translated as CAWSSPLGSANTDTQYF.

The rearrangement links TRBV30 to TRBJ2-7; perhaps TRBD2 as D (6 bases). Germline V CDR1 and CDR2: GTSNPN, SVGIG (reference sequence). The CDR3 has 15 amino acids. V shed 3 bases and J shed 0 bases, with 15 bases lying between them. CDR3 amino acids: CAWSHGGPSSYEQYF. In nucleotides, the CDR3 is TGTGCCTGGAGCCACGGGGGTCCCAGCTCCTACGAGCAGTACTTC.

V gene TRBV5-6 combines with J gene TRBJ2-5; D possibly corresponds to TRBD1 (5 bases). Per the germline V gene, CDR1 is SGHDT and CDR2 is YYEEEE. Between the trimmed V and J ends, which lost 2 bases and 1 base, there was a span of 15 bases. The CDR3 is 16 residues long. CDR3 loop: CASSFLGPTGQETQYF. The CDR3 region has the DNA TGTGCCAGCAGCTTCCTGGGTCCTACAGGCCAAGAGACCCAGTACTTC.

The chain links TRBV9 to TRBJ2-7; 10 bases map to TRBD2. J gave up 2 bases and V 0 bases, and 11 bases lay outside the gene matches. CDR3 length: 18 amino acids. Germline V gene data show CDR1 as SGDLS and CDR2 as YYNGEE. CDR3 nucleotide sequence: TGTGCCAGCAGCGTAGGGTTGGGGGGGCTAGCGGGAGCCTACGAGCAGTACTTC. Its protein is CASSVGLGGLAGAYEQYF.

The gene calls are TRBV7-9 and TRBJ1-5; 10 bases are a match to TRBD1. From germline, CDR1 is SEHNR and CDR2 FQNEAQ (reference sequence). V lost 4 bases to trimming and J lost 2 bases; unmatched junction nucleotides: 2. The CDR3 is made up of 15 amino acids. CDR3 DNA sequence: TGTGCCAGCAGCTCGACAGGGGGCGGCAATCAGCCCCAGCATTTT. As protein: CASSSTGGGNQPQHF.